This T cell receptor beta chain was sequenced for a study of OX40 agonist ivuxolimab in advanced cancers. About the study: The study treated patients with ivuxolimab, an agonistic anti-OX40 (CD134) antibody. Patients received intravenous ivuxolimab every 2 weeks at 0.01 to 10 mg/kg.

Generated by immunoSEQ multiplex PCR, the TCRdb table keeps only in-frame clones and is missing some. The sample yields some 18,000 clones, 80% to 90% seen once. V was trimmed by 6 bases and J by 2 bases, leaving 13 bases between them. CDR3 length: 15 residues. Germline V lookup: CDR1 MNHEY, CDR2 SMNVEV (reference sequence). Here the sequenced sample was CD4+ or CD8+ T cells sorted from blood, taken in a trial of the OX40 agonist ivuxolimab. The TCR sequence derives from an adult with an advanced solid tumor such as melanoma, head and neck, liver or kidney cancer. The rearrangement links TRBV27 to TRBJ2-2; maybe TRBD2 (6 bases). CDR3 sequence: CASSLPGANTGELFF. CDR3 nucleotide sequence: TGTGCCAGCAGCCTTCCGGGAGCCAACACCGGGGAGCTGTTTTTT.